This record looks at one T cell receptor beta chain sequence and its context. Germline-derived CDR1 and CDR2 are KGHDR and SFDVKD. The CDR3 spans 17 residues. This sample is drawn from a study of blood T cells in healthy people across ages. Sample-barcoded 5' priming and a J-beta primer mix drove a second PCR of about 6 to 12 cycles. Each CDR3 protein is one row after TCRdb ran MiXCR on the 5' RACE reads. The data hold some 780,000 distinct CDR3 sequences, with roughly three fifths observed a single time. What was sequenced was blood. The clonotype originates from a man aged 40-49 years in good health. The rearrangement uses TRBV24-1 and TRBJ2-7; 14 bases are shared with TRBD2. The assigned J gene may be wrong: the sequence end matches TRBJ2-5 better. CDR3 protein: CATSDGTSGSVKETQYF. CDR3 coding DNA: TGTGCCACCAGTGATGGGACTAGCGGGAGCGTTAAAGAGACCCAGTACTTC.